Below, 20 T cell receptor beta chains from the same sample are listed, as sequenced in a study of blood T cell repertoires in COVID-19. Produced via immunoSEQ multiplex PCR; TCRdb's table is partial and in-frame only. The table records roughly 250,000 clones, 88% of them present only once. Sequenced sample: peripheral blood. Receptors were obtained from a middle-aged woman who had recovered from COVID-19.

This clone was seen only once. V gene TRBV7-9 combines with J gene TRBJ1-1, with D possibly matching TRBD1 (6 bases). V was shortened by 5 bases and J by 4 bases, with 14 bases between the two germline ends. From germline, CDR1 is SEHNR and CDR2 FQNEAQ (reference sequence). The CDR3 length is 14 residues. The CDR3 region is CASSPTGGGTEAFF. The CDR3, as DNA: TGTGCCAGCAGCCCGACGGGGGGCGGCACTGAAGCTTTCTTT.

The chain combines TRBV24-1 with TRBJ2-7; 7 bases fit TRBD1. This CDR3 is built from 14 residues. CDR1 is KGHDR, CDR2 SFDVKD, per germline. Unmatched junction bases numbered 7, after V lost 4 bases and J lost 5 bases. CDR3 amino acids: CATSDPGQPNEQYF. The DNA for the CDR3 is TGTGCCACCAGTGACCCGGGACAGCCTAACGAGCAGTACTTC.

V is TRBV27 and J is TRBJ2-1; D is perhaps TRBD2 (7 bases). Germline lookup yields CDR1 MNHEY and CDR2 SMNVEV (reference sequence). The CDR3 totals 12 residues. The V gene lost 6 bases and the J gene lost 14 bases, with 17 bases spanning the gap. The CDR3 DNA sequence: TGTGCCAGCAGCCCGGTGGGGGGGCTTGAGTTCTTC. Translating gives CASSPVGGLEFF.

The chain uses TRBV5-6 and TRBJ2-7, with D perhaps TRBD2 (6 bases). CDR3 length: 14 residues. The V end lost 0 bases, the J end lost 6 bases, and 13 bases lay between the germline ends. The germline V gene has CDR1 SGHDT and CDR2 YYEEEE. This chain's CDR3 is CASSLAPEGGEQYF. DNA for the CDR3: TGTGCCAGCAGCTTGGCCCCCGAGGGAGGCGAGCAGTACTTC.

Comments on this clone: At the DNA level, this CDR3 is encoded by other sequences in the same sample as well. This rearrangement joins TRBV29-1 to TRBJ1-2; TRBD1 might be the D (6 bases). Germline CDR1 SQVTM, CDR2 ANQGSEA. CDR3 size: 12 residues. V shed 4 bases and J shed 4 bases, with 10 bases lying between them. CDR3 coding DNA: TGCAGCGTTGGCCAGGGGACCTATGGCTACACCTTC. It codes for CSVGQGTYGYTF. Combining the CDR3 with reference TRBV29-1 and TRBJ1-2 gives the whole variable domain SAVISQKPSRDICQRGTSLTIQCQVDSQVTMMFWYRQQPGQSLTLIATANQGSEATYESGFVIDKFPISRPNLTFSTLTVSNMSPEDSSIYLCSVGQGTYGYTFGSGTRLTVV.

CDR3 nucleotides: TGCGCCAGCAGCTTGGACCTAACAGGGTTGGGCTACACCTTC. This codes for CASSLDLTGLGYTF. The V and J genes are TRBV5-1 and TRBJ1-2, with D perhaps TRBD1 (6 bases). This CDR3 is 14 amino acids long. CDR1 is SGHRS, CDR2 YFSETQ, per germline. The germline V and J ends were trimmed by 0 bases and 8 bases, with 14 bases remaining between them.

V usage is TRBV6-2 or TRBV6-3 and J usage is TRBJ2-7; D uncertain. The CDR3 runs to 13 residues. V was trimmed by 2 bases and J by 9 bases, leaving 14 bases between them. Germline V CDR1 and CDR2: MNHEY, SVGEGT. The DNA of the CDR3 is TGTGCCAGCAGTTACGGGCCTATTATCGGGCAGTACTTC. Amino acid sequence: CASSYGPIIGQYF.

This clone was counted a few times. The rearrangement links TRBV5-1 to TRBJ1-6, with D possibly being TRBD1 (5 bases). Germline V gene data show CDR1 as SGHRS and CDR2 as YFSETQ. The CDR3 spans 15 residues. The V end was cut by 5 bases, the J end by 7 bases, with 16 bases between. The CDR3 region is CASRPLTVGNSPLHF. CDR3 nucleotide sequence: TGCGCCAGCAGACCCCTGACAGTTGGAAATTCACCCCTCCACTTT.

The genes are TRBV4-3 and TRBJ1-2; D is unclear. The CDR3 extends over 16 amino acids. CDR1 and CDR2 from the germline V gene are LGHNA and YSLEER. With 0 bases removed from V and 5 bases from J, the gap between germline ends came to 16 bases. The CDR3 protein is CASSQEPWQARYGYTF. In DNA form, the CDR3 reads TGCGCCAGCAGCCAAGAGCCGTGGCAGGCCCGGTATGGCTACACCTTC.

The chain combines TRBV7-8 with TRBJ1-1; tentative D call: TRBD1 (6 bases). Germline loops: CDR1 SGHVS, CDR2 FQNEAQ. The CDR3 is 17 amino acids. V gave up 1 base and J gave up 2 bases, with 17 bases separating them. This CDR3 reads CASSLGGPRALNTEAFF. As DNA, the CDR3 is TGTGCCAGCAGCTTAGGGGGGCCAAGGGCGCTCAACACTGAAGCTTTCTTT.

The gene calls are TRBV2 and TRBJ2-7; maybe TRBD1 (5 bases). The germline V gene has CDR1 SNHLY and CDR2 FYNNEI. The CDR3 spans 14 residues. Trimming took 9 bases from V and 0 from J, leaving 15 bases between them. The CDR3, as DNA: TGTGCCAGGCATCGACAGCCCTCCTCCTACGAGCAGTACTTC. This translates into CARHRQPSSYEQYF.

The CDR3 DNA is TGTGCCAGCAGCCTACAGACAGGGGTGAACACTGAAGCTTTCTTT. This codes for CASSLQTGVNTEAFF. The chain has TRBV5-4 and TRBJ1-1; TRBD1 aligns across 8 bases. Germline CDR1 and CDR2: SGHNT and YYREEE (reference sequence). The CDR3 is 15 residues long. The J segment lost 0 bases and the V segment lost 4 bases, leaving 5 bases of the junction unmatched.

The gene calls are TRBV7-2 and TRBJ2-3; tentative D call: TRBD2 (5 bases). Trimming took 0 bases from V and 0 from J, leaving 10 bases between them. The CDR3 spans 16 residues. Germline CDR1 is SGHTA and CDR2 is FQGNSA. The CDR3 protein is CASSLAPGGSTDTQYF. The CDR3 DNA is TGTGCCAGCAGCTTAGCCCCCGGCGGGAGCACAGATACGCAGTATTTT.

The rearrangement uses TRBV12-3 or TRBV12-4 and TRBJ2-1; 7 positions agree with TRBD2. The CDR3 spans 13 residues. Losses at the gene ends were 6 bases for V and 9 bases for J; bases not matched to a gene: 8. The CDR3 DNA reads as TGTGCCAGCAGGGAGGCCAGGGAGGGTGAGCAGTTCTTC. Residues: CASREAREGEQFF.

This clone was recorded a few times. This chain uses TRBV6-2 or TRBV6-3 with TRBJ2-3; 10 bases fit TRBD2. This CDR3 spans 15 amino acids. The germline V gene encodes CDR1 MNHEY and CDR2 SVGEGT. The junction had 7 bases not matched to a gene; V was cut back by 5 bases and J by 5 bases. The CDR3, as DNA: TGTGCCAGCAGTACACTAGCGGGATTGGGAGATACGCAGTATTTT. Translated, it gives CASSTLAGLGDTQYF.

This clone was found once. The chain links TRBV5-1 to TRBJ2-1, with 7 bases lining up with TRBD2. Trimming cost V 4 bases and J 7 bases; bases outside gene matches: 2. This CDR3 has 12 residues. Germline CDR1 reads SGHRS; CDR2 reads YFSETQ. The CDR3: CASSPSGNEQFF. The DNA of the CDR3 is TGCGCCAGCAGCCCTAGCGGAAATGAGCAGTTCTTC.

The CDR3 DNA reads TGCAGTGCTAGTTTGGCGGGAGGAAGAACTGAAGCTTTCTTT. It codes for CSASLAGGRTEAFF. The chain carries TRBV20-1 and TRBJ1-1; unclear D gene. The germline V and J ends were trimmed by 3 bases and 5 bases, with 16 bases remaining between them. The CDR3 is 14 amino acids. Per the germline V gene, CDR1 is DFQATT and CDR2 is SNEGSKA (reference sequence).

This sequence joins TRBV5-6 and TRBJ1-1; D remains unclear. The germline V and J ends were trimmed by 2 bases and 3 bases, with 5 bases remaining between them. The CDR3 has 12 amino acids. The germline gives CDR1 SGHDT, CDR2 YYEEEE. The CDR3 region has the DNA TGTGCCAGCAGCTTCGGGGACACTGAAGCTTTCTTT. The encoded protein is CASSFGDTEAFF. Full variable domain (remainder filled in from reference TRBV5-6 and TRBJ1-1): DAGVTQSPTHLIKTRGQQVTLRCSPKSGHDTVSWYQQALGQGPQFIFQYYEEEERQRGNFPDRFSGHQFPNYSSELNVNALLLGDSALYLCASSFGDTEAFFGQGTRLTVV.

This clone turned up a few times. CDR3 loop: CASSEREANNEQFF. The DNA for the CDR3 is TGTGCCAGCAGCGAGCGGGAGGCAAACAATGAGCAGTTCTTC. V usage is TRBV7-9 and J usage is TRBJ2-1, with 9 bases matching TRBD2. The CDR3 covers 14 residues. From germline, CDR1 is SEHNR and CDR2 FQNEAQ (reference sequence). J gave up 5 bases and V 5 bases, and 4 bases lay outside the gene matches. The variable domain in full, completed from reference TRBV7-9 and TRBJ2-1, reads DTGVSQNPRHKITKRGQNVTFRCDPISEHNRLYWYRQTLGQGPEFLTYFQNEAQLEKSRLLSDRFSAERPKGSFSTLEIQRTEQGDSAMYLCASSEREANNEQFFGPGTRLTVL.

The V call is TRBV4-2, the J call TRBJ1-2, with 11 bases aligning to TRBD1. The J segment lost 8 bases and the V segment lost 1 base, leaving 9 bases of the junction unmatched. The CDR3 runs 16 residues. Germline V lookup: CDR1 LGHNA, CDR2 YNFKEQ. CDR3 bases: TGTGCCAGCAGCCAAGGGAGGGGACAGGGGGTGGAGGGCTACACCTTC. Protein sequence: CASSQGRGQGVEGYTF.